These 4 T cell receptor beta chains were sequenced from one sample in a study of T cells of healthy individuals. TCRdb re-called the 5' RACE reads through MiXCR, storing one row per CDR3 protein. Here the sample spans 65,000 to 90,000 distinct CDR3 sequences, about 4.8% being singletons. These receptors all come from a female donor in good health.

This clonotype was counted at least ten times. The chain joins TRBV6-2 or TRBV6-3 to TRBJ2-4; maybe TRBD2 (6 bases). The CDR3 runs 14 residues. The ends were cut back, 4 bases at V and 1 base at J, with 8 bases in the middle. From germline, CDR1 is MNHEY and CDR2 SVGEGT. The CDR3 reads CASSWGGAKNIQYF. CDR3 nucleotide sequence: TGTGCCAGCAGTTGGGGAGGCGCCAAAAACATTCAGTACTTC.

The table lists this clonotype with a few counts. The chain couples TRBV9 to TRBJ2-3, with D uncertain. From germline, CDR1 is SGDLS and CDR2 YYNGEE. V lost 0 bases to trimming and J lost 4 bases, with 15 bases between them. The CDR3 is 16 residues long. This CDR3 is CASSVGGSRSADTQYF. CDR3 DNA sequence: TGTGCCAGCAGCGTAGGAGGCTCGCGATCGGCAGATACGCAGTATTTT.

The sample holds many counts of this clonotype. The DNA for the CDR3 is TGTGCCAGCTCCTCTAGGGCGCGATCTGGAAACACCATATATTTT. Protein sequence: CASSSRARSGNTIYF. This sequence joins TRBV28 and TRBJ1-3, with D uncertain. V was trimmed by 8 bases and J by 1 base, leaving 15 bases between them. The CDR3 runs to 15 residues. Germline lookup yields CDR1 MDHEN and CDR2 SYDVKM.

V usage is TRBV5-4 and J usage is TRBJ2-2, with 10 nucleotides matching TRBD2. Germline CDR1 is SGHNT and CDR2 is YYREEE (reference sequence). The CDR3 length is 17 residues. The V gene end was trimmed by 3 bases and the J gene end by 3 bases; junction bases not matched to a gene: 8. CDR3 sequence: CASSSWGLAGDTGELFF. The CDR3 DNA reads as TGTGCCAGCAGCTCGTGGGGGCTAGCGGGAGACACCGGGGAGCTGTTTTTT.